The entry below describes one T cell receptor (beta chain). Its target is not known. The data were taken from a study of shared clonotypes between healthy human individuals. Study results and caveats: Sampling involved blood alone; tissue repertoires likely differ.

Naive CD8 cells lacked CD45RO, underwent positive selection for CCR7 and left out terminally differentiated effector memory CD45RA+ cells. Libraries were prepared by immunoSEQ multiplex PCR; TCRdb keeps only in-frame clonotypes and omits some of them. Among approximately 1.9 million clones, around 93% were seen once, and the ten largest hold approximately 1.6%. The specimen was naive CD8+ T cells from PBMCs. This TCR came from a man between 18 and 35 years old in good health. Some clones in this sample may be carry-over from other donors' samples.

Written as DNA, the CDR3 is TGTGCCAGCAGCTCCGGGCGGCGGTTCGAGCAGTTCTTC. Its protein product is CASSSGRRFEQFF. The chain employs TRBV13 and TRBJ2-1, with D unresolved. The CDR3 extends over 13 amino acids. V was shortened by 4 bases and J by 10 bases, with 14 bases between the two germline ends. Germline values: CDR1 PRHDT, CDR2 FYEKMQ (reference sequence).